A single sample is the source of the 9 T cell receptor beta chains below, sequenced in a study of cytomegalovirus exposure and HLA in healthy donors. Primers included in the PCR were 60 Vbeta and 13 Jbeta primers. Clones were sequenced by immunoSEQ multiplex PCR, and TCRdb holds only the in-frame ones, with some missing. This sample carries roughly 200,000 clones, 79% of them seen once, and the ten largest clones take approximately 4.4%. Source material: PBMCs. These receptors were obtained from a young woman in good health and CMV-seropositive.

This rearrangement joins TRBV25-1 to TRBJ1-4, with 10 bases identical to TRBD1. Germline V gene sequence: CDR1 MGHDK, CDR2 SYGVNS. The CDR3 covers 16 residues. The V gene end was trimmed by 9 bases and the J gene end by 6 bases; junction bases not matched to a gene: 13. In DNA, the CDR3 is TGTGCCAGTCGCCACGATTTCGGGACAGGGGATGAAAAACTGTTTTTT. Protein: CASRHDFGTGDEKLFF.

The genes are TRBV5-1 and TRBJ2-5, with D possibly being TRBD2 (6 bases). Between the trimmed V and J ends, which lost 3 bases and 5 bases, there was a span of 14 bases. The CDR3 loop spans 14 amino acids. Germline V gene data show CDR1 as SGHRS and CDR2 as YFSETQ. The CDR3 protein is CASSSGTLRETQYF. CDR3 nucleotides: TGCGCCAGCAGCTCCGGGACTCTTAGGGAGACCCAGTACTTC.

This clone showed up just once. The chain recombines TRBV5-1 with TRBJ2-7; 9 bases line up with TRBD1. With V trimmed by 5 bases and J by 4 bases, 4 bases remained unmatched. CDR1 and CDR2 (germline): SGHRS, YFSETQ. The CDR3 is 13 residues long. The CDR3 loop is CASRGQGSYEQYF. The CDR3 region has the DNA TGCGCCAGCAGGGGACAGGGTTCGTACGAGCAGTACTTC.

The chain is built from TRBV7-9 and TRBJ2-5, with 10 bases lining up with TRBD1. This CDR3 contains 15 residues. The V and J ends lost 5 bases and 4 bases, in that order; junction bases with no gene match: 7. Per the germline V gene, CDR1 is SEHNR and CDR2 is FQNEAQ (reference sequence). The chain's CDR3 is CASSGWDRGRETQYF. For the CDR3, the DNA is TGTGCCAGCAGCGGGTGGGACAGGGGTCGAGAGACCCAGTACTTC.

The rearrangement joins TRBV19 to TRBJ2-1, with D maybe TRBD2 (5 bases). The CDR3 has 11 residues. V was pared by 7 bases and J by 8 bases, with 9 bases between. Germline CDR1 LNHDA, CDR2 SQIVND (reference sequence). The CDR3 loop is CASTSSYEQFF. CDR3 nucleotide sequence: TGTGCCAGTACCTCTAGCTATGAGCAGTTCTTC.

Comments on this clone: The same CDR3 is also encoded by other DNA sequences in this sample. This chain joins TRBV2 and TRBJ2-7, with 7 positions matching TRBD1. CDR1 is SNHLY and CDR2 is FYNNEI in the germline V gene. This CDR3 has 14 amino acids. V shed 6 bases, J shed 1 base, and the junction held 6 bases outside the gene matches. Here the CDR3 DNA reads TGTGCCAGCAGAAGACAGGGAATTTCCTACGAGCAGTACTTC. This gives the protein CASRRQGISYEQYF.

The V call is TRBV11-2, the J call TRBJ2-7, with D maybe TRBD2 (6 bases). This CDR3 is 14 amino acids long. CDR1 is SGHAT and CDR2 is FQNNGV in the germline V gene. Trimming took off 5 bases at V and 6 bases at J, with 17 bases between the two ends. DNA of the CDR3: TGTGCCAGCAGCGAAGAGGGTCTGGGGGGCGAGCAGTACTTC. It yields the protein CASSEEGLGGEQYF.

J is TRBJ1-1 and V is TRBV12-5; 9 bases are a match to TRBD1. The CDR3 is 14 amino acids. V trimming: 7 bases; J trimming: 5 bases; junction bases outside the gene matches: 8. The V gene's germline CDR1 is LGHNT and CDR2 FRNRAP. CDR3 loop: CASAQQGAYTEAFF. CDR3 DNA: TGTGCTAGTGCCCAACAGGGGGCATATACTGAAGCTTTCTTT.

The gene calls are TRBV6-5 and TRBJ2-5; 7 bases map to TRBD1. The V and J ends lost 5 bases and 3 bases, in that order; junction bases with no gene match: 6. The CDR3 runs to 14 residues. Germline V lookup: CDR1 MNHEY, CDR2 SVGAGI. CDR3 coding DNA: TGTGCCAGCAGTGCCACAGGGGACGAAGAGACCCAGTACTTC. Encoded protein: CASSATGDEETQYF.